This TCR beta chain was sequenced during a study of blood T cell repertoires in COVID-19. Study information: The United States, Italy and Spain provided the acute and convalescent COVID-19 samples.

In this sample, this clone turned up once. Libraries were prepared by immunoSEQ multiplex PCR; TCRdb keeps only in-frame clonotypes and omits some of them. The sample has tens of thousands of clones, less than 80% seen once. The V end lost 0 bases, the J end lost 2 bases, and 11 bases lay between the germline ends. The CDR3 is made up of 16 amino acids. Germline V gene lookup returns CDR1 SGHTS and CDR2 YDEGEE. V usage is TRBV5-8 and J usage is TRBJ2-2; D remains ambiguous. This clonotype was obtained from a human donor in a cohort sampled during active COVID-19. The sequenced sample consisted of peripheral blood. The CDR3 sequence: CASSLVSSPNTGELFF. The CDR3 bases are TGTGCCAGCAGCTTGGTCTCAAGCCCTAACACCGGGGAGCTGTTTTTT.